Shown below are 17 T cell receptor beta chains from a single sample sequenced in a study of cytomegalovirus exposure and HLA in healthy donors. The study ran its PCR with 60 Vbeta and 13 Jbeta primers. Some clones are missing from TCRdb's copy, which holds only in-frame ones; the method was immunoSEQ multiplex PCR. The data contain over 75,000 clones, over 60% of them singletons. The sample comprised PBMCs. Receptors were obtained from a male donor in good health and CMV-seropositive.

The chain is built from TRBV2 and TRBJ2-7; 9 bases fit TRBD1. Unmatched junction bases numbered 7, after V lost 5 bases and J lost 8 bases. Germline CDR1 and CDR2: SNHLY and FYNNEI. The CDR3 is 13 residues long. The DNA for the CDR3 is TGTGCCAGCAGTCCTAACAGGGGGCAGAAGCAGTACTTC. Translated: CASSPNRGQKQYF.

The V gene is TRBV6-6, the J gene TRBJ1-3; D is perhaps TRBD1 (5 bases). Germline CDR1 MNHNY, CDR2 SVGAGI (reference sequence). This CDR3 comprises 15 residues. The V end lost 6 bases, the J end lost 0 bases, and 12 bases lay between the germline ends. The CDR3 sequence: CASSQGRSSGNTIYF. CDR3 DNA: TGTGCCAGCAGCCAGGGCCGTAGCTCTGGAAACACCATATATTTT.

The V gene is TRBV5-1, the J gene TRBJ1-6; 8 nucleotides line up with TRBD1. Germline V gene data show CDR1 as SGHRS and CDR2 as YFSETQ. After removal of 4 bases from V and 3 bases from J, the junction contained 9 bases not matched to a gene. The CDR3 is 17 residues long. DNA of the CDR3: TGCGCCAGCAGCGTAGGCGACAGGGGAGGCTATAATTCACCCCTCCACTTT. It codes for CASSVGDRGGYNSPLHF.

The chain links TRBV27 to TRBJ1-4; D remains unclear. In germline, CDR1 is MNHEY, CDR2 SMNVEV (reference sequence). Trimming cost V 2 bases and J 4 bases, with 11 bases left between them. CDR3 length: 15 amino acids. As DNA, the CDR3 is TGTGCCAGCAGTTTAGGCCTTAGCAATAATGAAAAACTGTTTTTT. Translation: CASSLGLSNNEKLFF.

The table lists this clone with a few counts. Other DNA sequences in this specimen translate into the identical CDR3. The genes are TRBV6-5 and TRBJ1-6, with a weak D call TRBD1 (5 bases). Trimming left V 1 base short and J 9 bases short, with 7 bases between. Germline CDR1 and CDR2: MNHEY and SVGAGI. This CDR3 contains 13 residues. The CDR3 DNA follows: TGTGCCAGCAGTTACTTCGGGGGTTCACCCCTCCACTTT. Translating it yields CASSYFGGSPLHF.

J is TRBJ2-6 and V is TRBV4-1; TRBD1 matches at 7 bases. J was trimmed by 0 bases and V by 6 bases; bases with no gene match: 11. This CDR3 has 18 amino acids. Germline V gene sequence: CDR1 MGHRA, CDR2 YSYEKL. The CDR3 DNA sequence: TGCGCCAGCAGGAGTGGACAGGCCCTGTTCTCTGGGGCCAACGTCCTGACTTTC. It yields the protein CASRSGQALFSGANVLTF.

This clone was counted many times. The chain combines TRBV29-1 with TRBJ1-2; 7 nucleotides align to TRBD1. The CDR3 runs to 13 residues. The V gene end was trimmed by 6 bases and the J gene end by 5 bases; junction bases not matched to a gene: 9. CDR1 SQVTM and CDR2 ANQGSEA come from the germline V gene. CDR3 amino acids: CSVVDRAFYGYTF. CDR3 sequence (DNA): TGCAGCGTGGTCGACAGGGCTTTTTATGGCTACACCTTC.

This clone showed up just once. The chain recombines TRBV5-1 with TRBJ1-1, with a weak D call TRBD1 (5 bases). This CDR3 region has 15 residues. Germline-derived CDR1 and CDR2 are SGHRS and YFSETQ. Between the trimmed V and J ends, which lost 4 bases and 3 bases, there was a span of 16 bases. The CDR3 region has the DNA TGCGCCAGCAGCCCGGGGGGGGGACCAGACACTGAAGCTTTCTTT. It is translated as CASSPGGGPDTEAFF.

The chain links TRBV9 to TRBJ2-1; 9 positions agree with TRBD1. This CDR3 has 15 amino acids. Germline loops: CDR1 SGDLS, CDR2 YYNGEE. With V trimmed by 5 bases and J by 2 bases, 5 bases remained unmatched. The CDR3 region is CASSPGTGPYNEQFF. The CDR3 DNA reads as TGTGCCAGCAGTCCCGGGACAGGGCCCTACAATGAGCAGTTCTTC.

The table lists this clone with a count of one. The V call is TRBV5-1, the J call TRBJ1-3; the D gene is possibly TRBD1 (6 bases). The CDR3 is 14 amino acids. From germline, CDR1 is SGHRS and CDR2 YFSETQ. With 4 bases removed from V and 3 bases from J, the gap between germline ends came to 11 bases. Here the CDR3 reads CASSEGGYGNTIYF. In nucleotides, the CDR3 is TGCGCCAGCAGCGAAGGGGGTTATGGAAACACCATATATTTT.

In DNA form, the CDR3 reads TGTGCCAGCAGTGAAGCTCACAGGGATGGCTACACCTTC. As protein: CASSEAHRDGYTF. The chain combines TRBV6-1 with TRBJ1-2; TRBD1 might be the D (6 bases). CDR1 MNHNS and CDR2 SASEGT come from the germline V gene. This CDR3 is 13 amino acids long. Deletions cut 0 bases from V and 6 bases from J, with 8 bases between.

The table lists this clone with a few counts. The chain joins TRBV30 to TRBJ1-1; D remains ambiguous. Germline assignment: CDR1 GTSNPN and CDR2 SVGIG (reference sequence). The V gene lost 4 bases and the J gene lost 0 bases, with 15 bases spanning the gap. This CDR3 is 15 amino acids long. CDR3 in DNA: TGTGCCTGGATTGCCTCCTCGGGAATGAACACTGAAGCTTTCTTT. This translates into CAWIASSGMNTEAFF.

V is TRBV7-2 and J is TRBJ2-3, with 9 bases matching TRBD2. CDR1 and CDR2 from the germline V gene are SGHTA and FQGNSA. V shed 1 base, J shed 4 bases, and the junction held 6 bases outside the gene matches. The CDR3 runs 16 residues. CDR3 loop: CASSLGGASGADTQYF. CDR3 DNA sequence: TGTGCCAGCAGCTTAGGGGGGGCTAGCGGGGCAGATACGCAGTATTTT.

This clone was observed a single time. This chain uses TRBV6-6 with TRBJ2-5, with 7 bases aligning to TRBD1. Germline loops: CDR1 MNHNY, CDR2 SVGAGI (reference sequence). J lost 5 bases, V lost 5 bases, and 11 bases had no gene match. This CDR3 contains 15 residues. The CDR3 region is CASSVTGKVMETQYF. The CDR3 DNA follows: TGTGCCAGCAGTGTGACAGGGAAAGTAATGGAGACCCAGTACTTC.

This chain joins TRBV2 and TRBJ1-2, with D possibly TRBD1 on 6 matching bases. Germline V gives CDR1 SNHLY, CDR2 FYNNEI. The CDR3 consists of 13 residues. Trimming pared 7 bases from V and 4 bases from J, leaving 13 bases between. DNA for the CDR3: TGTGCCAGCACCCCGACAGGCTTCTATGGCTACACCTTC. Translating gives CASTPTGFYGYTF. The complete variable domain, with remaining parts taken from reference TRBV2 and TRBJ1-2, reads EPEVTQTPSHQVTQMGQEVILRCVPISNHLYFYWYRQILGQKVEFLVSFYNNEISEKSEIFDDQFSVERPDGSNFTLKIRSTKLEDSAMYFCASTPTGFYGYTFGSGTRLTVV.

Concerning this clone itself: In the same sample, other DNA sequences code for this CDR3. V gene TRBV5-1 combines with J gene TRBJ1-4, with D maybe TRBD1 (5 bases). In germline, CDR1 is SGHRS, CDR2 YFSETQ. The CDR3 spans 15 residues. The V gene lost 0 bases and the J gene lost 2 bases, with 8 bases spanning the gap. The CDR3, as DNA: TGCGCCAGCAGCTTGGGAGGGACTACTAATGAAAAACTGTTTTTT. Its protein is CASSLGGTTNEKLFF.

This sequence joins TRBV11-2 and TRBJ1-4; D remains ambiguous. CDR3 length: 11 amino acids. With 3 bases removed from V and 8 bases from J, the gap between germline ends came to 4 bases. CDR1 is SGHAT, CDR2 FQNNGV, per germline. The CDR3 DNA is TGTGCCAGCAGCTTCGGGGAAAAACTGTTTTTT. This translates into CASSFGEKLFF.